These 27 T cell receptor beta chains came from one sample sequenced in a study of control samples from healthy donors and cancer patients. Assay used: immunoSEQ multiplex PCR; TCRdb lists only in-frame clones, some missing. Among roughly 160,000 clones listed, roughly 95% were seen once. Sequencing was done on a sample of blood. These receptors all stem from a woman aged 25 to 39 in good health.

The chain couples TRBV7-9 to TRBJ1-3, with 8 bases identical to TRBD1. Germline V gives CDR1 SEHNR, CDR2 FQNEAQ (reference sequence). The CDR3 sequence is 16 residues long. J was trimmed by 3 bases and V by 2 bases; bases with no gene match: 6. Written as DNA, the CDR3 is TGTGCCAGCAGCTTAACAGGGGGATCTGGTGGAAACACCATATATTTT. Translation gives CASSLTGGSGGNTIYF.

The chain uses TRBV18 and TRBJ2-1; TRBD2 aligns across 10 bases. Looked up from germline, CDR1 is KGHSH and CDR2 is LQKENI. The CDR3 length is 16 residues. V was clipped by 3 bases and J by 6 bases; unmatched bases: 8. The CDR3 sequence is CASSPLLAGVVNEQFF. CDR3 in DNA: TGTGCCAGCTCACCCCTTCTAGCGGGGGTGGTCAATGAGCAGTTCTTC.

This clone was seen just once. V gene TRBV28 combines with J gene TRBJ2-7, with D possibly TRBD2 on 5 matching bases. Germline V lookup: CDR1 MDHEN, CDR2 SYDVKM. The V end lost 2 bases, the J end lost 2 bases, and 13 bases lay between the germline ends. The CDR3 loop spans 15 amino acids. CDR3 DNA sequence: TGTGCCAGCAGTTTAGGAGGCCTAAATCCCTACGAGCAGTACTTC. Translated, it gives CASSLGGLNPYEQYF.

The chain is built from TRBV28 and TRBJ1-1; D possibly corresponds to TRBD1 (6 bases). Germline V gene data show CDR1 as MDHEN and CDR2 as SYDVKM. The CDR3 spans 14 residues. The V end was cut by 3 bases, the J end by 1 base, with 9 bases between. CDR3 in DNA: TGTGCCAGCAGTTTTCAGGGGACGAACACTGAAGCTTTCTTT. Translation gives CASSFQGTNTEAFF.

A remark on this clone: The same CDR3 also results from other DNA sequences found in this sample. The chain is built from TRBV5-1 and TRBJ2-2; TRBD2 matches at 7 bases. Per the germline V gene, CDR1 is SGHRS and CDR2 is YFSETQ. Trimming removed 2 bases from V and 0 bases from J; junction bases left unmatched: 4. This CDR3 comprises 16 residues. In DNA form, the CDR3 reads TGCGCCAGCAGCTTCCTGGCGGGAGCGAACACCGGGGAGCTGTTTTTT. Protein: CASSFLAGANTGELFF.

The chain joins TRBV6-5 to TRBJ1-4, with 7 bases that match TRBD1. Germline values: CDR1 MNHEY, CDR2 SVGAGI. Germline trimming cut 6 bases from V and 8 bases from J; bases unmatched to any gene: 9. The CDR3 totals 14 residues. The CDR3 here is CASRKTGLREKLFF. The DNA for the CDR3 is TGTGCCAGCAGAAAGACAGGGTTAAGGGAAAAACTGTTTTTT.

V is TRBV7-9 and J is TRBJ1-4; D is undetermined. Germline V gene sequence: CDR1 SEHNR, CDR2 FQNEAQ (reference sequence). V shed 1 base and J shed 5 bases, with 5 bases lying between them. The CDR3 runs 13 residues. The CDR3, as DNA: TGTGCCAGCAGCTTAGGGGGAAATGAAAAACTGTTTTTT. This gives the protein CASSLGGNEKLFF.

The chain is built from TRBV28 and TRBJ2-2, with 9 bases lining up with TRBD1. V shed 7 bases, J shed 6 bases, and the junction held 9 bases outside the gene matches. CDR1 and CDR2 (germline): MDHEN, SYDVKM. CDR3 length equals 15 residues. CDR3 amino acids: CASTPGTGLSGELFF. CDR3 DNA sequence: TGTGCCAGCACTCCTGGGACAGGGTTGTCCGGGGAGCTGTTTTTT.

This sequence joins TRBV3-1 (or the pseudogene TRBV3-2) and TRBJ2-1; tentative D call: TRBD2 (6 bases). Germline CDR1 and CDR2: LGHDT and YNNKEL (reference sequence). The CDR3 spans 16 residues. Trimming left V 3 bases short and J 0 bases short, with 12 bases between. The CDR3 DNA sequence: TGTGCCAGCAGCCAGGGTAGCGGACACTCCTACAATGAGCAGTTCTTC. This translates into CASSQGSGHSYNEQFF.

The chain is built from TRBV5-4 and TRBJ2-7, with D perhaps given as TRBD1 or TRBD2 (5 bases each). Looked up from germline, CDR1 is SGHNT and CDR2 is YYREEE (reference sequence). This CDR3 comprises 12 residues. V was clipped by 7 bases and J by 3 bases, with 11 bases between them. Here the CDR3 reads CASGTGDYEQYF. CDR3 nucleotides: TGTGCCAGCGGGACGGGCGACTACGAGCAGTACTTC.

The V and J genes are TRBV5-1 and TRBJ1-2, with TRBD1 matching 8 bases. V was clipped by 0 bases and J by 8 bases; unmatched bases: 3. Germline V gives CDR1 SGHRS, CDR2 YFSETQ. This CDR3 is built from 13 residues. The CDR3 DNA reads as TGCGCCAGCAGCTTGGACAGGGGGTTGGGCTACACCTTC. Translating gives CASSLDRGLGYTF.

This chain links TRBV28 with TRBJ2-6; D might be TRBD1 or TRBD2, each matching 6 bases. Between the trimmed V and J ends, which lost 5 bases and 1 base, there was a span of 9 bases. The germline gives CDR1 MDHEN, CDR2 SYDVKM. The CDR3 contains 15 residues. CDR3 region: CASSIGGSGANVLTF. The CDR3 nucleotides read TGTGCCAGCAGTATAGGGGGGTCTGGGGCCAACGTCCTGACTTTC.

The J gene is TRBJ1-2, the V gene TRBV6-5; a possible D gene is TRBD1 (6 bases). Trimming pared 5 bases from V and 4 bases from J, leaving 14 bases between. Per germline, CDR1 MNHEY and CDR2 SVGAGI. The CDR3 runs 14 residues. DNA of the CDR3: TGTGCCAGCAGTCCACAGGGTACGGGCTATGGCTACACCTTC. It specifies CASSPQGTGYGYTF.

The chain combines TRBV11-2 with TRBJ1-2, with D possibly TRBD1 on 5 matching bases. Trimming took off 1 base at V and 14 bases at J, with 17 bases between the two ends. CDR1 SGHAT and CDR2 FQNNGV come from the germline V gene. This CDR3 has 13 amino acids. The CDR3 loop reads CASSLVFYGTGTF. CDR3 sequence (DNA): TGTGCCAGCAGCTTAGTCTTTTATGGGACTGGAACCTTC.

The gene calls are TRBV12-3 or TRBV12-4 and TRBJ1-1; D is ambiguous. The V and J ends lost 3 bases and 11 bases respectively, with 10 bases between them. The CDR3 runs to 11 residues. The CDR3 DNA follows: TGTGCCAGCAGTTTTCGCCTCGAGGCTTTCTTT. It translates to CASSFRLEAFF.

The V gene is TRBV12-3 or TRBV12-4, the J gene TRBJ2-1, with D unclear. CDR3 length: 12 amino acids. V was trimmed by 5 bases and J by 10 bases, leaving 12 bases between them. DNA of the CDR3: TGTGCCAGCAGTCCACGTAGATTGGAGCAGTTCTTC. Translated: CASSPRRLEQFF.

The chain combines TRBV20-1 with TRBJ1-2; a possible D gene is TRBD1 (5 bases). The germline V gene encodes CDR1 DFQATT and CDR2 SNEGSKA (reference sequence). The CDR3 runs 14 residues. V gave up 3 bases and J gave up 0 bases, with 11 bases separating them. The CDR3 DNA reads TGCAGTGCTAGTAGGGGCACAGCTAACTATGGCTACACCTTC. This sequence encodes CSASRGTANYGYTF.

In the case of this clone: Other nucleotide sequences from this sample produce the same CDR3. V gene TRBV7-9 combines with J gene TRBJ2-5, with D hard to call. CDR1 and CDR2 (germline): SEHNR, FQNEAQ (reference sequence). The V end lost 5 bases, the J end lost 2 bases, and 3 bases lay between the germline ends. There are 11 residues in the CDR3. CDR3 protein: CASSPQETQYF. As DNA, the CDR3 is TGTGCCAGCAGCCCACAAGAGACCCAGTACTTC.

CDR3: CAWGVRGVPYEQYF. The CDR3 coding sequence is TGTGCCTGGGGGGTAAGGGGGGTACCCTACGAGCAGTACTTC. V gene TRBV30 combines with J gene TRBJ2-7; D assignment may be TRBD1 or TRBD2 (6 bases each). This CDR3 region has 14 residues. Germline CDR1 is GTSNPN and CDR2 is SVGIG (reference sequence). V gave up 5 bases and J gave up 2 bases, with 16 bases separating them.

V gene TRBV24-1 combines with J gene TRBJ2-1, with D possibly matching TRBD1 (5 bases). The V gene's germline CDR1 is KGHDR and CDR2 SFDVKD. There are 17 residues in the CDR3. V lost 4 bases, J lost 2 bases, and 17 bases lay in between. The CDR3 region is CATSDPSTETPYNEQFF. CDR3 DNA sequence: TGTGCCACCAGTGACCCCTCGACAGAGACCCCCTACAATGAGCAGTTCTTC.

The J gene is TRBJ2-7, the V gene TRBV2; D is perhaps TRBD2 (7 bases). Germline assignment: CDR1 SNHLY and CDR2 FYNNEI. The CDR3 length is 16 residues. Trimming removed 5 bases at V and 3 bases at J, with 20 bases between. CDR3 nucleotide sequence: TGTGCCAGCAGTAGAAGGACAGCGGGGACAAACTACGAGCAGTACTTC. It codes for CASSRRTAGTNYEQYF.

This clone was detected only a few times. The V gene is TRBV7-8, the J gene TRBJ2-6, with D maybe TRBD2 (5 bases). The V end was cut by 1 base, the J end by 2 bases, with 18 bases between. The CDR3 contains 19 residues. The germline CDR1 and CDR2 sequences are SGHVS and FQNEAQ. CDR3 DNA: TGTGCCAGCAGCTTAGGTCTCGGGATAGGACTGGCTGGGGCCAACGTCCTGACTTTC. This encodes CASSLGLGIGLAGANVLTF.

V usage is TRBV9 and J usage is TRBJ1-1, with 9 bases matching TRBD1. J lost 4 bases, V lost 4 bases, and 8 bases had no gene match. This CDR3 is built from 15 residues. Germline V gives CDR1 SGDLS, CDR2 YYNGEE. The CDR3 DNA reads as TGTGCCAGCAGCCCCCGAGGGACAGGGCCCACTGAAGCTTTCTTT. This codes for CASSPRGTGPTEAFF.

The V call is TRBV29-1, the J call TRBJ2-2; 9 positions match TRBD2. The CDR3 length is 17 residues. Germline loops: CDR1 SQVTM, CDR2 ANQGSEA. The junction had 10 bases not matched to a gene; V was cut back by 1 base and J by 4 bases. In DNA form, the CDR3 reads TGCAGCGTTGAAGGGTTAGCGGGAGCGGTTCGCACCGGGGAGCTGTTTTTT. Protein: CSVEGLAGAVRTGELFF.

The genes are TRBV19 and TRBJ1-5, with 7 bases aligning to TRBD1. Germline V gene sequence: CDR1 LNHDA, CDR2 SQIVND (reference sequence). The CDR3 extends over 16 amino acids. J lost 2 bases, V lost 5 bases, and 9 bases had no gene match. CDR3 bases: TGTGCCAGTAGTCCAAGGGGGCAGGGTGGCAATCAGCCCCAGCATTTT. Its protein is CASSPRGQGGNQPQHF.

In DNA form, the CDR3 reads TGTGCCAGCAGTGAACCCGGGACAGGGGCCTCTGGAAACACCATATATTTT. It is translated as CASSEPGTGASGNTIYF. The chain recombines TRBV25-1 with TRBJ1-3; 10 bases map to TRBD1. Germline V gene data show CDR1 as MGHDK and CDR2 as SYGVNS. Trimming took 2 bases from V and 0 from J; bases not matched to a gene: 4. CDR3 length equals 17 residues.

The V gene is TRBV5-6, the J gene TRBJ2-7; D possibly corresponds to TRBD2 (6 bases). The CDR3 runs to 11 residues. V was cut by 2 bases and J by 6 bases, with 6 bases left in between. Germline CDR1 is SGHDT and CDR2 is YYEEEE. The CDR3 coding sequence is TGTGCCAGCAGCTTCGGGGGCGAGCAGTACTTC. This gives the protein CASSFGGEQYF.